Each of the 5 T cell receptor beta chains below was sequenced from the same sample in a study of T cell repertoires in cytomegalovirus infection. TCRdb fed the reads into MiXCR, producing one record per CDR3 protein. The profile shows under 70,000 distinct CDR3 sequences, roughly 34% of them singletons. The antigens these receptors bind are not known. The sequencing sample was made of PBMCs, sequenced either directly or after in vitro stimulation (not recorded which). The receptors shown here come from a human donor in good health (CMV status not recorded). Some clones in this sample may be carry-over from other donors' samples.

The chain is built from TRBV12-3 or TRBV12-4 and TRBJ2-7; 8 bases are a match to TRBD2. V was clipped by 6 bases and J by 4 bases; unmatched bases: 14. This CDR3 has 16 amino acids. The CDR3 region is CASSPYPGLGKYEQYF. The CDR3 region has the DNA TGTGCCAGCAGCCCTTACCCGGGACTAGGGAAATACGAGCAGTACTTC.

This chain links TRBV7-4 with TRBJ1-4, with D perhaps matching TRBD1 (5 bases). The V and J ends lost 4 bases and 12 bases respectively, with 18 bases between them. This CDR3 spans 14 amino acids. Per the germline V gene, CDR1 is SGHVT and CDR2 is SQSDAQ. CDR3 coding DNA: TGTGCCAGCAGCTCCCAGGACCCCTCGGGGGAACTGTTTTTT. Translation: CASSSQDPSGELFF.

The rearrangement joins TRBV7-2 to TRBJ1-1; D not resolved. V lost 2 bases and J 4 bases, leaving 11 bases between the germline ends. CDR1 SGHTA and CDR2 FQGNSA come from the germline V gene. The CDR3 spans 14 residues. CDR3 sequence: CASSLRGRLTEAFF. Here the CDR3 DNA reads TGTGCCAGCAGCTTAAGAGGGCGGCTCACTGAAGCTTTCTTT. Full variable domain (rest looked up from reference TRBV7-2 and TRBJ1-1): GAGVSQSPSNKVTEKGKDVELRCDPISGHTALYWYRQSLGQGLEFLIYFQGNSAPDKSGLPSDRFSAERTGGSVSTLTIQRTQQEDSAVYLCASSLRGRLTEAFFGQGTRLTVV.

To note about this clonotype: A read error may explain this, as a much larger clone is one base away. This chain connects TRBV7-8 to TRBJ1-4; D perhaps matches TRBD1 (5 bases). From germline, CDR1 is SGHVS and CDR2 FQNEAQ. The CDR3 is 14 amino acids. The CDR3 region is CTSSLAGLNEKLFF. CDR3 sequence (DNA): TGTACCAGCAGCTTAGCAGGGCTAAATGAAAAACTGTTTTTT.

The gene calls are TRBV20-1 and TRBJ2-5; TRBD1 matches 9 bases. Germline CDR1 DFQATT, CDR2 SNEGSKA (reference sequence). Trimming took 4 bases from V and 4 from J; bases not matched to a gene: 10. The CDR3 spans 15 residues. CDR3 DNA: TGCAGTGCTAAAGGAGCAAGGACAGGGGTAGAGACCCAGTACTTC. Its translation is CSAKGARTGVETQYF.